This paragraph covers one TCR beta chain sequence. The antigen it recognizes is unknown. Base qualities are not at hand, and no much larger clone is one base apart. The time point label corresponds to: baseline before first vaccination. The vaccinee samples were drawn from two UK trials, COV001 and COV002, one of which was a single-blind randomized controlled phase 2/3 trial testing AZD1222 (ChAdOx1 nCoV-19) in healthy adults. For TCRbeta chain sequencing, PBMC samples from trial participants were taken at day 0 and at day 28 after the second dose. The CDR3 regions of human TCRbeta chains were analyzed by immunosequencing. The published analysis was carried out like this. Repertoire TCRs were matched against a reference library of SARS-CoV-2-specific TCRs generated with the MIRA antigen-specificity platform. Breadth was defined as the fraction of unique TCRs that were SARS-CoV-2-associated. Depth was defined as the fraction of total T cells that were SARS-CoV-2-associated. Using the MIRA data, each spike-specific TCR was mapped to the spike region that the TCR reacts to and placed in a CD4 or CD8 class. Log10-transformed breadth and depth values were compared by one-way ANOVA with Sidak's multiple comparisons tests. Held by TCRdb, this immuneACCESS table contains in-frame sequences only and omits some clones. Under half of the omission traces to an unresolved V gene where checked; the cause of the rest is unknown. V, J and clone size are taken as reported in that table, and D and trimming were inferred from the DNA itself. A total of approximately 100,000 clones appear in this sample, around 90% of them only once. The ten largest clonotypes hold about 3.9% of the sample.

These data originate in a study of T cell responses to AZD1222 COVID-19 vaccine (dated by TCRdb to the early 2020s). A note on the overall study: AZD1222 recipients whose second dose came at about 4 weeks and those whose second dose came at about 12 weeks were combined into one group, since spike-specific TCR depth and breadth did not differ between the two schedules. A total of approximately 230 trial participants underwent TCR sequencing, of whom 207 received two doses of AZD1222 and approximately 25 received two doses of the MenACWY control vaccine. Trial participants were enrolled by age into 18-55, 56-69 and 70-plus year subgroups, with roughly 160, 29 and 62 TCR-sequenced participants respectively.

Summary of the overall study and its limitations: Because no day 14 peak-response samples were available, repertoires were characterized only after the peak T cell response. Nearly half of unique spike-specific TCRs reportedly recognized epitopes outside regions mutated in the B.1.351 and B.1.1.7 variants. In the small 56-69-year group, the increase in depth fell short of significance, most likely because of low power. Conclusions about previously exposed vaccinees are limited because only a handful of AZD1222 recipients were SARS-CoV-2 seropositive at baseline. After two AZD1222 doses, spike-specific TCR breadth and depth were significantly higher than at day 0 and than in MenACWY recipients. CD4 TCRs associated with the vaccine covered the entire spike protein, and the dominant responses were in regions 160-218 and 743-854. Most participants were white British and females outnumbered males, and the authors suggested that clonal diversity may have been underestimated.

Its CDR3 holds 14 amino acids, cysteine through phenylalanine. Only CDR3 DNA is held: 42 bases, read in frame from base 1. Looking up the germline V gene (reference sequence) yields CDR1 LGHDT and CDR2 YNNKEL. Deletion took 0 bases off V and 3 bases off J, with a span of 9 bases between the germline ends. The chain joins TRBV3-1 (or the pseudogene TRBV3-2) to TRBJ2-7, and the D gene may be TRBD1, 5 bases matching. Specimen: peripheral blood, collected on day 0 of AZD1222 vaccination. This clonotype originated in an adult in good health. The CDR3 region has the sequence CASSQDTRVYEQYF. The DNA is as follows: TGTGCCAGCAGCCAAGATACCAGGGTCTACGAGCAGTACTTC.